Given below is one TCR beta chain in context. Antigen specificity is unknown. TCRdb keeps only in-frame clones here, not all; method: immunoSEQ multiplex PCR. There are about 73,000 clones in the sample; around nine tenths occur only once, and approximately 0.55% lies in the top ten. The data stem from a study of OX40 agonist ivuxolimab in advanced cancers. Study context: The study enrolled dose-escalation patients with hepatocellular carcinoma, melanoma, renal cell or head and neck cancer. One hepatocellular carcinoma and a couple of cutaneous melanoma patients partially responded.

With V trimmed by 1 base and J by 4 bases, 7 bases remained unmatched. This CDR3 is 17 amino acids long. Germline CDR1 and CDR2: SGHNT and YENEEA. Regarding the study as a whole: The study did not work out the antigen specificity of the expanded peripheral T cells. In CD8+ T cells, expanded clones were on average more numerous than in CD4+.

The sequences come from CD4+ or CD8+ T cells sorted from blood, collected in a trial of the OX40 agonist ivuxolimab. V and J are TRBV11-3 and TRBJ2-2; 9 bases agree with TRBD2. The TCR sequence derives from an adult with an advanced solid tumor such as melanoma, head and neck, liver or kidney cancer. The CDR3 DNA reads TGTGCCAGCAGCTTAGGATTGGGGACTAGCACCACCGGGGAGCTGTTTTTT. Its protein product is CASSLGLGTSTTGELFF.